This T cell receptor beta chain was recovered during a study of OX40 agonist ivuxolimab in advanced cancers. On the study more broadly: Dose-escalation patients were diagnosed with hepatocellular carcinoma, melanoma, renal cell cancer or head and neck cancer.

TCRdb's copy holds only in-frame clones and misses some; the assay was immunoSEQ multiplex PCR. The sample has just under 60,000 clones, about nine tenths seen once; the top ten hold around 4%. Trimming cost V 8 bases and J 0 bases, with 13 bases left between them. The length of the CDR3 is 14 residues. Per germline, CDR1 MDHEN and CDR2 SYDVKM. The sample consisted of CD4+ or CD8+ T cells sorted from blood, taken in a trial of the OX40 agonist ivuxolimab. The V gene is TRBV28, the J gene TRBJ1-2, with D possibly TRBD1 on 5 matching bases. This clonotype originated in an adult with an advanced solid tumor such as melanoma, head and neck, liver or kidney cancer. CDR3 nucleotides: TGTGCCAGCGCCTGGAGGGACCCTAACTATGGCTACACCTTC. This translates into CASAWRDPNYGYTF.